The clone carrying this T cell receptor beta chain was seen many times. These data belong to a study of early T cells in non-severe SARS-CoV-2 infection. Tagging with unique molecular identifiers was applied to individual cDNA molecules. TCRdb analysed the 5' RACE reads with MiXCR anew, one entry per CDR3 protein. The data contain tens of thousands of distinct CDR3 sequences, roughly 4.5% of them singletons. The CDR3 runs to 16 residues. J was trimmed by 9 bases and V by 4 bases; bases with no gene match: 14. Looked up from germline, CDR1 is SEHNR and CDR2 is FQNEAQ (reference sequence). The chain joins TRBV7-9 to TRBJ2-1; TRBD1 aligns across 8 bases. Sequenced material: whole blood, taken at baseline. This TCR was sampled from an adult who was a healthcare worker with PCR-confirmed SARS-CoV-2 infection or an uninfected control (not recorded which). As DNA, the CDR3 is TGTGCCAGCAGCTCGATCAACAGGGGGGATCGCGGTGAGCAGTTCTTC. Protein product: CASSSINRGDRGEQFF.